The source of this T cell receptor (beta chain) is a study of cytomegalovirus exposure and HLA in healthy donors. This CDR3 has 16 residues. The germline CDR1 and CDR2 sequences are MGHRA and YSYEKL. Trimming took off 0 bases at V and 4 bases at J, with 15 bases between the two ends. PCR amplification relied on 60 Vbeta primers (plus 13 Jbeta primers). TCRdb's copy holds only in-frame clones and misses some; the assay was immunoSEQ multiplex PCR. The repertoire holds roughly 130,000 clones, more than 8% seen once, with under 7% in the top ten. The chain carries TRBV4-1 and TRBJ2-5; D perhaps matches TRBD2 (6 bases). The specimen sequenced was PBMCs. The clonotype comes from a man in his forties or fifties in good health and CMV-seronegative. CDR3 sequence reads: CASSQDRGVAAETQYF. CDR3 DNA: TGCGCCAGCAGCCAAGATAGAGGAGTAGCGGCAGAGACCCAGTACTTC.